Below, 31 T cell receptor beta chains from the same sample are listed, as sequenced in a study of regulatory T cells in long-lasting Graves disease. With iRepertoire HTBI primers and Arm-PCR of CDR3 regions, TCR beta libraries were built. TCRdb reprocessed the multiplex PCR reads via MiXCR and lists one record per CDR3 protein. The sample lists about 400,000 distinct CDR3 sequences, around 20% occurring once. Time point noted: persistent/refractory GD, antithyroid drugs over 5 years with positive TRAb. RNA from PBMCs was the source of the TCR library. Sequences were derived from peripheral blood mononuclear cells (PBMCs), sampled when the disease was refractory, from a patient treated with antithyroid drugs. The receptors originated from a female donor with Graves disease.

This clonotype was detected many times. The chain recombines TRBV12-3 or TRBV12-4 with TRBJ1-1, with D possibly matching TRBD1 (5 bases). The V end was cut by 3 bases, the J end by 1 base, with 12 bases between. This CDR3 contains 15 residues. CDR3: CASSFPVGGNTEAFF. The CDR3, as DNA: TGTGCCAGCAGTTTCCCCGTTGGGGGGAACACTGAAGCTTTCTTT.

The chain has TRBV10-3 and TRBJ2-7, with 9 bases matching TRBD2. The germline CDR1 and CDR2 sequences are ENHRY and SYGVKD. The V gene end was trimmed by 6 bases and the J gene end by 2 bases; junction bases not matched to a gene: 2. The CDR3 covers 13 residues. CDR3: CAIRAGGAYEQYF. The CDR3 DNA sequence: TGTGCCATCAGAGCGGGAGGAGCCTACGAGCAGTACTTC.

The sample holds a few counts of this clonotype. Here the CDR3 reads CASSFLARTYEQYF. CDR3 sequence (DNA): TGTGCCAGCAGTTTCCTAGCGAGAACCTACGAGCAGTACTTC. This chain connects TRBV27 to TRBJ2-7, with D perhaps matching TRBD2 (6 bases). Germline assignment: CDR1 MNHEY and CDR2 SMNVEV (reference sequence). V lost 3 bases and J 2 bases, leaving 11 bases between the germline ends. The CDR3 extends over 14 amino acids.

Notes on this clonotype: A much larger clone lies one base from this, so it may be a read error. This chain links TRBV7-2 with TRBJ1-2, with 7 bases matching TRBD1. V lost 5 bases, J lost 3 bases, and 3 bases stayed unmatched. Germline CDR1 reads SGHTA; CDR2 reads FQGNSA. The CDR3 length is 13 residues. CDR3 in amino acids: CASSITGDYGYTF. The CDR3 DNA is TGTGCCAGCAGCATAACAGGGGACTATGGCTACACCTTC.

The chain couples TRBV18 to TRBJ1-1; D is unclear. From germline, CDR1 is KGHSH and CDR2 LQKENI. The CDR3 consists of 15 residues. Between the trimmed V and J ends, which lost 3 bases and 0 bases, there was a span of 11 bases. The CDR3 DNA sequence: TGTGCCAGCTCACCCTCAACGGATATGAACACTGAAGCTTTCTTT. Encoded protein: CASSPSTDMNTEAFF.

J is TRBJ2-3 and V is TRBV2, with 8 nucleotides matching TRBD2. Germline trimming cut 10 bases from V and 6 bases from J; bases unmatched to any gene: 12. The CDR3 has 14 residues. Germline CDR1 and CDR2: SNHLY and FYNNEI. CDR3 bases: TGTGCCACTACACTAGCGGTGCCCTGGGATACGCAGTATTTT. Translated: CATTLAVPWDTQYF. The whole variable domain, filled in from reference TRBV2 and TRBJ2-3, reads EPEVTQTPSHQVTQMGQEVILRCVPISNHLYFYWYRQILGQKVEFLVSFYNNEISEKSEIFDDQFSVERPDGSNFTLKIRSTKLEDSAMYFCATTLAVPWDTQYFGPGTRLTVL.

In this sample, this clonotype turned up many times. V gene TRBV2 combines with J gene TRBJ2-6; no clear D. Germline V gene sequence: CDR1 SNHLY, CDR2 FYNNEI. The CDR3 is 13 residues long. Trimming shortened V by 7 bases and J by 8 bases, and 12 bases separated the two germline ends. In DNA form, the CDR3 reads TGTGCCAGCAAGGGCAAAGGAACCAACGTCCTGACTTTC. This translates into CASKGKGTNVLTF.

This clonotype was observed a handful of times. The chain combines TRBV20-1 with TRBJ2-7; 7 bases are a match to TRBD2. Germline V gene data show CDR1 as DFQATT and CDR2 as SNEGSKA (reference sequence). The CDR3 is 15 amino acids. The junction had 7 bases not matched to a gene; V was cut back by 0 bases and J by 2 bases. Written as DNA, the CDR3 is TGCAGTGCTAGAGATATCCAGCGGGGAACCTACGAGCAGTACTTC. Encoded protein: CSARDIQRGTYEQYF.

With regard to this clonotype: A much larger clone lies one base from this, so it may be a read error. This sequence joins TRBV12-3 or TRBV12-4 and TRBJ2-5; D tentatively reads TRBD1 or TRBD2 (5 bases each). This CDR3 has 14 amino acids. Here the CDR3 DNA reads TGTGCCAGCAGTACCCTAGCCAGGGAAGAGACCCGGTACTTC. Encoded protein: CASSTLAREETRYF.

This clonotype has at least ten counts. Written as DNA, the CDR3 is TGTGCCATCAGTGAGGATTTAGCGGGAGGTAGTAGCGAGCAGTACTTC. The encoded protein is CAISEDLAGGSSEQYF. V gene TRBV10-3 combines with J gene TRBJ2-7, with TRBD2 identical over 10 bases. Germline V CDR1 and CDR2: ENHRY, SYGVKD. With V trimmed by 2 bases and J by 6 bases, 10 bases remained unmatched. The CDR3 extends over 16 amino acids.

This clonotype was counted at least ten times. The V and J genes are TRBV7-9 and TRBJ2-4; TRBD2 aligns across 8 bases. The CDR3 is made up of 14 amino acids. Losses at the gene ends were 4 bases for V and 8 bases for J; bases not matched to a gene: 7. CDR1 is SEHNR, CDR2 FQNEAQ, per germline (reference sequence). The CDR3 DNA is TGTGCCAGCAGCTCCGGGACTAGTGCGTACATTCAGTACTTC. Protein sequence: CASSSGTSAYIQYF.

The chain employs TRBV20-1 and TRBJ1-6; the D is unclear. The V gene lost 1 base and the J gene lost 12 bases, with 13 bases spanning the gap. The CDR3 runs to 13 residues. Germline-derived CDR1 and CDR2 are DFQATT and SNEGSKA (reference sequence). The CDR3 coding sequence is TGCAGTGCTAGAGTCCCGGGATTAGGACCCCTCCACTTT. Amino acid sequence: CSARVPGLGPLHF.

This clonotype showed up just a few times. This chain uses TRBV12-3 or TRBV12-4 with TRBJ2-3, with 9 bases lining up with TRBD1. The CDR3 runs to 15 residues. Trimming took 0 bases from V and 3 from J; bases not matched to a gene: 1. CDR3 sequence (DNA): TGTGCCAGCAGTTTAGCGGGACAGGGAACAGATACGCAGTATTTT. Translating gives CASSLAGQGTDTQYF.

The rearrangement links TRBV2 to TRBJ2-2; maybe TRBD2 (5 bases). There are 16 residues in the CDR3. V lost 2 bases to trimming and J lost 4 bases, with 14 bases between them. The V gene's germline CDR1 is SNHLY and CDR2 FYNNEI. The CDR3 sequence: CASSESELEGTGELFF. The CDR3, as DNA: TGTGCCAGCAGTGAAAGCGAACTAGAGGGCACCGGGGAGCTGTTTTTT.

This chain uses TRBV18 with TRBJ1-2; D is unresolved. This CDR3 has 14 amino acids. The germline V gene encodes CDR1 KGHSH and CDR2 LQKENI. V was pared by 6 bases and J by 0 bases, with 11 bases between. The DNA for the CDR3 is TGTGCCAGCTCCTCGGAACCCACTAACTATGGCTACACCTTC. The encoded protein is CASSSEPTNYGYTF.

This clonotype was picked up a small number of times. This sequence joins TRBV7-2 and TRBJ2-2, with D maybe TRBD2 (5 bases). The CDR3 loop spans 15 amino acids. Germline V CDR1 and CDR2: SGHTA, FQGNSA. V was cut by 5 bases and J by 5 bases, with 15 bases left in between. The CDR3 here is CASSPGLARTGELFF. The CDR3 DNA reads TGTGCCAGCAGCCCTGGATTAGCGCGAACCGGGGAGCTGTTTTTT.

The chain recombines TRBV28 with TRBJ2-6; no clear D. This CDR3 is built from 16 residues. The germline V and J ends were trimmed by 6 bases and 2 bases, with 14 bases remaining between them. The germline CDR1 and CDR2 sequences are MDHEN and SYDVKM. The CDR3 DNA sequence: TGTGCCAGCAGCCCATCGCGAGCCCCTGGGGCCAACGTCCTGACTTTC. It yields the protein CASSPSRAPGANVLTF.

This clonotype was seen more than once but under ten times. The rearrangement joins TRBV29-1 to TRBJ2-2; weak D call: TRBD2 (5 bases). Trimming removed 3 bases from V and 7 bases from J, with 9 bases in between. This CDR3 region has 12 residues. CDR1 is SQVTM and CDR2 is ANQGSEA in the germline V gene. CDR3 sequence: CSVESGIGELFF. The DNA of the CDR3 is TGCAGCGTTGAGTCCGGGATCGGGGAGCTGTTTTTT.

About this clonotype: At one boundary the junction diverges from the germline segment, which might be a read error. As DNA, the CDR3 is TGCGCCAGCAGCCAAACCCCGCGAGGGGGCACTGAAGCCTTCTTT. This sequence encodes CASSQTPRGGTEAFF. This chain connects TRBV4-1 to TRBJ1-1; TRBD1 aligns across 7 bases. Germline V gene sequence: CDR1 MGHRA, CDR2 YSYEKL. The CDR3 sequence is 15 residues long.

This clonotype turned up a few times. The CDR3 bases are TGCAGCGTTCGGGAATTGACAGGGGCGTCCTACGAGCAGTACTTC. It encodes CSVRELTGASYEQYF. The genes are TRBV29-1 and TRBJ2-7, with 8 bases identical to TRBD1. The V gene end was trimmed by 5 bases and the J gene end by 1 base; junction bases not matched to a gene: 10. The CDR3 spans 15 residues. The V gene's germline CDR1 is SQVTM and CDR2 ANQGSEA.

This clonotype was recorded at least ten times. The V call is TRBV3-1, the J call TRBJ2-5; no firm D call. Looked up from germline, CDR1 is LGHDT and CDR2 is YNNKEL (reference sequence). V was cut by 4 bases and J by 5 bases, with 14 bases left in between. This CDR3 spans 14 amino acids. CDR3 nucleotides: TGTGCCAGCAGCCCCGAGTGGCGCGACGAGACCCAGTACTTC. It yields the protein CASSPEWRDETQYF.

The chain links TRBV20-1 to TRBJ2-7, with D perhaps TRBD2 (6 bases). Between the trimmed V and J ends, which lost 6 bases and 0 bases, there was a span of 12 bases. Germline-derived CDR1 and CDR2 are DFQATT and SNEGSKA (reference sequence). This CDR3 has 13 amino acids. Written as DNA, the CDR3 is TGCAGTGCAAGATCTAGCGACTCCTACGAGCAGTACTTC. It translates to CSARSSDSYEQYF.

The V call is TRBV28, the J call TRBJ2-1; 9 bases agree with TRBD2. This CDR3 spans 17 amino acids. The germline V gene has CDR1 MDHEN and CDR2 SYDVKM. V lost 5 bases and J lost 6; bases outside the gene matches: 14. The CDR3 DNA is TGTGCCAGCAGTCCCCCCCATGGTAGCGGGAGACGCAATGAGCAGTTCTTC. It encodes CASSPPHGSGRRNEQFF.

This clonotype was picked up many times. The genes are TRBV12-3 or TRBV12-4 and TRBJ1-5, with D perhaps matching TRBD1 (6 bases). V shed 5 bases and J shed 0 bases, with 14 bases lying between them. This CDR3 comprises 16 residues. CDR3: CASSPRGSDSNQPQHF. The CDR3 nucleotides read TGTGCCAGCAGTCCCAGGGGTAGTGATAGCAATCAGCCCCAGCATTTT.

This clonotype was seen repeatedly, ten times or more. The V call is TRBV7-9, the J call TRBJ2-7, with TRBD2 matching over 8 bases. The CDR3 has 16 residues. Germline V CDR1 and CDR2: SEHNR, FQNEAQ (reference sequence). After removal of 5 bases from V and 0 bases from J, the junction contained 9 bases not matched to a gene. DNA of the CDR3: TGTGCCAGCAGCCGCACTAGCGGCACAAGCTCCTACGAGCAGTACTTC. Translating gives CASSRTSGTSSYEQYF. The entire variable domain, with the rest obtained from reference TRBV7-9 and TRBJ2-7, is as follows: DTGVSQNPRHKITKRGQNVTFRCDPISEHNRLYWYRQTLGQGPEFLTYFQNEAQLEKSRLLSDRFSAERPKGSFSTLEIQRTEQGDSAMYLCASSRTSGTSSYEQYFGPGTRLTVT.

CDR3 nucleotides: TGTGCCAGCAGTCTTGGGGGGGGCCTAGGCTACACCTTC. Translated, it gives CASSLGGGLGYTF. This rearrangement joins TRBV11-2 to TRBJ1-2; D may be TRBD1 (6 bases). Germline assignment: CDR1 SGHAT and CDR2 FQNNGV. The germline V and J ends were trimmed by 6 bases and 8 bases, with 16 bases remaining between them. This CDR3 has 13 residues.

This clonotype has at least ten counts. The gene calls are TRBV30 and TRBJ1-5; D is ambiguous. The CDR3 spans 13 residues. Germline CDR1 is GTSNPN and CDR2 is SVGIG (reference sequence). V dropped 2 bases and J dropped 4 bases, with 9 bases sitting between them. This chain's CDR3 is CAWSPRGNQPQHF. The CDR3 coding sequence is TGTGCCTGGAGTCCGCGAGGGAATCAGCCCCAGCATTTT.

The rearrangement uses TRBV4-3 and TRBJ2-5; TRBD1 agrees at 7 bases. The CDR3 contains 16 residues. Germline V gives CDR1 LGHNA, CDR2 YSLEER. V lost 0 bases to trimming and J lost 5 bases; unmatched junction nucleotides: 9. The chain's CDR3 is CASSQDAGQAGETQYF. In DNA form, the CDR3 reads TGCGCCAGCAGCCAAGATGCTGGACAGGCAGGCGAGACCCAGTACTTC.

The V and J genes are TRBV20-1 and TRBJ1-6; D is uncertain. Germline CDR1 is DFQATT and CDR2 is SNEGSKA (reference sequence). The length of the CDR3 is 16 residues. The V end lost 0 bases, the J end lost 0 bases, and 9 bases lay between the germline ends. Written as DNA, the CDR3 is TGCAGTGCTAGAGATTGGCACAGCTCCTATAATTCACCCCTCCACTTT. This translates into CSARDWHSSYNSPLHF.

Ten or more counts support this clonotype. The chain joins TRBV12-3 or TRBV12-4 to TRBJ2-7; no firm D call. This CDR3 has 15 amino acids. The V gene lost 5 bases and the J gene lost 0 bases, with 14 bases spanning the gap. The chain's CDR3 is CASSDGPFPSYEQYF. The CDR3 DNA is TGTGCCAGCAGTGATGGACCGTTCCCCTCCTACGAGCAGTACTTC.

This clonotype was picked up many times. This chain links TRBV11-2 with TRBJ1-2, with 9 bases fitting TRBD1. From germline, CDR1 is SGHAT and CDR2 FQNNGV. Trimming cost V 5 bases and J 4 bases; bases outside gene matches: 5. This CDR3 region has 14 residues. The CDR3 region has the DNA TGTGCCAGCAGCCTGGGGACAGGGATCTATGGCTACACCTTC. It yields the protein CASSLGTGIYGYTF.